Listed below are T cell receptor beta chains from one sample, sequenced in a study of spatial heterogeneity in lung cancer. TCRdb re-called the 5' RACE reads with MiXCR, one entry per CDR3 protein. The profile covers roughly 16,000 distinct CDR3 sequences, with almost 7% appearing a single time and about 20% taken by the ten largest. The source was lung tumor tissue, collected at surgery. The source of these receptors is a female donor with early-stage non-small cell lung cancer. Both conserved end residues are part of each CDR3. A D gene is named only where the DNA matches it firmly. Clone size is stated in some rows and not others, as once, few, many or a class when expanded.

v_call	d_call	clone_size	j_call	cdr3_aa	cdr3_nt
TRBV7-6	NA	few	TRBJ2-3	CASSKWGSDTQYF	TGTGCCAGCAGCAAATGGGGGAGTGATACGCAGTATTTT
TRBV2	NA	many	TRBJ1-5	CASSGGSAGSQPQHF	TGTGCCAGCAGTGGGGGGTCTGCGGGGAGTCAGCCCCAGCATTTT
TRBV3-1	NA	many	TRBJ2-1	CASSHNGAPGYNEQFF	TGTGCCAGCAGCCACAACGGGGCCCCTGGGTACAATGAGCAGTTCTTC
TRBV29-1	NA	medium-sized	TRBJ1-4	CSVGGANEKLFF	TGCAGCGTCGGGGGAGCTAATGAAAAACTGTTTTTT
TRBV29-1	NA	many	TRBJ2-6	CSVAERAGANVLTF	TGCAGCGTTGCAGAGAGGGCTGGGGCCAACGTCCTGACTTTC
TRBV6-1	TRBD1	many	TRBJ2-7	CASGTGSIYEQYF	TGTGCCAGTGGGACAGGGTCCATCTACGAGCAGTACTTC
TRBV2	NA	many	TRBJ1-2	CASSATAYGYTF	TGTGCCAGCAGTGCGACAGCTTATGGCTACACCTTC
TRBV12-3/TRBV12-4	TRBD2	many	TRBJ2-1	CASSLYLTSHEQFF	TGTGCCAGCAGTTTGTACTTGACTAGCCATGAGCAGTTCTTC
TRBV7-9	NA	many	TRBJ2-5	CASSLASALEETQYF	TGTGCCAGCAGCTTAGCGTCAGCCTTGGAAGAGACCCAGTACTTC
TRBV9	NA	NA	TRBJ2-3	CASSLGLETQYF	TGTGCCAGCAGCCTTGGACTGGAGACGCAGTATTTT
TRBV19	NA	few	TRBJ2-3	CASSLVPDTQYF	TGTGCCAGTAGTCTTGTCCCAGATACGCAGTATTTT
TRBV7-9	NA	NA	TRBJ2-5	CASSPGIPIAGTQYF	TGTGCCAGCAGCCCCGGGATCCCAATAGCCGGGACCCAGTACTTC
TRBV29-1	NA	many	TRBJ1-1	CSVLGGPSTEAFF	TGCAGCGTTCTGGGGGGCCCCTCCACTGAAGCTTTCTTT
TRBV9	TRBD1	medium-sized	TRBJ1-1	CASSVEDRAGLNTEAFF	TGTGCCAGCAGCGTAGAGGACAGGGCTGGATTGAACACTGAAGCTTTCTTT
TRBV6-6	TRBD1	many	TRBJ2-3	CASSYGVGGFGDTQYF	TGTGCCAGCAGTTACGGGGTAGGGGGCTTTGGAGATACGCAGTATTTT
TRBV5-1	NA	many	TRBJ2-3	CASSSVPSDTQYF	TGCGCCAGCAGCTCGGTCCCGAGCGATACGCAGTATTTT
TRBV5-1	NA	NA	TRBJ2-1	CASSLLVGPPEQFF	TGCGCCAGCAGCTTGTTGGTGGGGCCCCCTGAGCAGTTCTTC
TRBV28	NA	many	TRBJ1-4	CASSSGTGPDEKLFF	TGTGCCAGCAGTTCCGGGACTGGGCCAGATGAAAAACTGTTTTTT
TRBV3-1	TRBD2	NA	TRBJ2-1	CASSHSGGTYEQFF	TGTGCCAGCAGCCATTCGGGGGGGACATATGAGCAGTTCTTC
TRBV7-8	TRBD1	NA	TRBJ1-5	CASSLARGGQGSQHF	TGTGCCAGCAGCTTAGCGCGGGGTGGACAGGGGTCCCAGCATTTT
TRBV20-1	NA	many	TRBJ1-2	CSALEHATNYGYTF	TGCAGTGCCCTTGAGCACGCTACTAACTATGGCTACACCTTC
TRBV27	NA	many	TRBJ1-1	CASRGNTEAFF	TGTGCCAGCAGGGGCAACACTGAAGCTTTCTTT
TRBV5-1	TRBD1	NA	TRBJ1-5	CASRCKGTGPHSNQPQHF	TGCGCCAGCAGATGCAAGGGGACAGGGCCCCATAGCAATCAGCCCCAGCATTTT
TRBV29-1	NA	few	TRBJ2-2	CSVDPGVRTGELFF	TGCAGCGTTGACCCAGGGGTGCGGACCGGGGAGCTGTTTTTT
TRBV9	NA	medium-sized	TRBJ2-5	CASSVDGRPQETQYF	TGTGCCAGCAGCGTAGATGGACGGCCCCAAGAGACCCAGTACTTC
TRBV7-9	TRBD1	NA	TRBJ1-2	CASTFRQGASNYGYTF	TGTGCCAGCACTTTTCGCCAGGGGGCATCTAACTATGGCTACACCTTC
TRBV19	TRBD2	many	TRBJ2-3	CASSRGGPSILAQYF	TGTGCCAGTAGTAGGGGGGGACCTTCCATCCTTGCGCAGTATTTT
TRBV29-1	NA	many	TRBJ1-2	CSVEDRMGGIDYGYTF	TGCAGCGTTGAAGACCGAATGGGGGGTATTGACTATGGCTACACCTTC
TRBV12-3/TRBV12-4	NA	many	TRBJ1-5	CASSLLQGEQPQHF	TGTGCCAGCAGTTTATTGCAGGGCGAACAGCCCCAGCATTTT
TRBV2	NA	many	TRBJ1-4	CASVGPGNEKLFF	TGTGCCAGCGTAGGCCCCGGAAATGAAAAACTGTTTTTT
TRBV3-1	TRBD1	many	TRBJ1-1	CASSQDTGDTEAFF	TGTGCCAGCAGCCAAGACACAGGGGACACTGAAGCTTTCTTT
TRBV25-1	NA	many	TRBJ1-4	CASSEYSGLGEKLFF	TGTGCCAGCAGTGAATATAGCGGGTTAGGTGAAAAACTGTTTTTT
TRBV7-9	NA	many	TRBJ2-1	CASEQGSGNEQFF	TGTGCCAGCGAACAAGGCTCTGGTAATGAGCAGTTCTTC
TRBV3-1	TRBD1	few	TRBJ1-5	CASSQAGQGGQPQHF	TGTGCCAGCAGCCAAGCCGGACAGGGCGGGCAGCCCCAGCATTTT
TRBV4-2	NA	NA	TRBJ2-3	CASSLASTDTQYF	TGTGCCAGCAGCCTCGCTAGCACAGATACGCAGTATTTT
TRBV7-8	NA	many	TRBJ2-7	CASSLWAVSSYEQYF	TGTGCCAGCAGCTTATGGGCAGTGAGCTCCTACGAGCAGTACTTC
TRBV29-1	NA	NA	TRBJ1-1	CSVGGGTEAFF	TGCAGCGTTGGTGGAGGCACTGAAGCTTTCTTT
TRBV9	TRBD1	many	TRBJ1-2	CASSGQGSDGYTF	TGTGCCAGCAGCGGACAGGGTTCGGATGGCTACACCTTC
TRBV5-4	TRBD2	few	TRBJ2-3	CASSSRASGPQATQYF	TGTGCCAGCAGCTCCCGGGCTAGCGGGCCCCAGGCGACGCAGTATTTT
TRBV12-3/TRBV12-4	NA	once	TRBJ1-4	CASSFQSTNEKLFF	TGTGCCAGCAGTTTTCAGTCAACTAATGAAAAACTGTTTTTT
TRBV20-1	TRBD2	NA	TRBJ2-3	CSARGTSGGPLDTQYF	TGCAGTGCTAGAGGGACTAGCGGGGGGCCGCTAGATACGCAGTATTTT
TRBV5-6	NA	many	TRBJ2-7	CASTSLPGRYYEQYF	TGTGCCAGCACCTCCTTACCTGGCAGGTACTACGAGCAGTACTTC
TRBV7-3	NA	medium-sized	TRBJ2-1	CASSLQLGEQFF	TGTGCCAGCAGCCTACAACTCGGCGAGCAGTTCTTC
TRBV5-1	NA	many	TRBJ2-1	CASSPGNEQFF	TGCGCCAGCAGCCCCGGCAATGAGCAGTTCTTC
TRBV28	NA	few	TRBJ1-2	CASSPAGGVNYGYTF	TGTGCCAGCAGCCCCGCCGGGGGGGTAAACTATGGCTACACCTTC
TRBV27	NA	many	TRBJ1-5	CASRLGQIDQPQHF	TGTGCCAGCAGGTTAGGACAGATTGATCAGCCCCAGCATTTT
TRBV20-1	NA	medium-sized	TRBJ2-1	CSATNPIDQFF	TGCAGTGCTACCAATCCGATCGACCAGTTCTTC
TRBV2	NA	many	TRBJ1-6	CASSEAEGTPLHF	TGTGCCAGCAGTGAAGCGGAGGGGACACCCCTCCACTTT
TRBV6-1	TRBD2	NA	TRBJ2-2	CASSPLAGGPGTGELFF	TGTGCCAGCAGTCCACTAGCGGGGGGGCCGGGCACCGGGGAGCTGTTTTTT
TRBV7-9	NA	NA	TRBJ2-3	CASSLGTQGFQGDTQYF	TGTGCCAGCAGCTTAGGAACCCAGGGATTTCAGGGAGATACGCAGTATTTT
TRBV6-2/TRBV6-3	TRBD2	NA	TRBJ2-5	CASSPTGGLKTQYF	TGTGCCAGCAGCCCCACGGGGGGGTTGAAGACCCAGTACTTC
TRBV28	TRBD2	many	TRBJ2-1	CASSPGLDYNEQFF	TGTGCCAGCAGCCCGGGACTAGACTACAATGAGCAGTTCTTC
TRBV7-2	TRBD1	many	TRBJ2-2	CASSPPGQGITGELFF	TGTGCCAGCAGTCCACCGGGACAGGGGATAACCGGGGAGCTGTTTTTT